What follows are 22 T cell receptor beta chains derived from one specimen sequenced in a study of blood T cell repertoires in COVID-19. Clones were read by immunoSEQ multiplex PCR, and TCRdb kept only the in-frame ones, dropping some. The data show 95,000 to 150,000 clones, more than 60% seen once. Sequencing was carried out using peripheral blood. Receptor source: a man in his 70s with acute or convalescent COVID-19.

The V gene is TRBV11-3, the J gene TRBJ2-1; perhaps TRBD2 as D (5 bases). Between the trimmed V and J ends, which lost 3 bases and 10 bases, there was a span of 13 bases. The germline V gene encodes CDR1 SGHNT and CDR2 YENEEA. This CDR3 region has 13 residues. This CDR3 reads CASSFTRVREQFF. CDR3 in DNA: TGTGCCAGCAGCTTCACTAGGGTGAGGGAGCAGTTCTTC.

As DNA, the CDR3 is TGCGCCAGCAGCCAAGCCGAGGGATTGGGGACCCAGTACTTC. Translating gives CASSQAEGLGTQYF. The genes are TRBV4-1 and TRBJ2-5; D is possibly TRBD2 (5 bases). Trimming shortened V by 1 base and J by 7 bases, and 13 bases separated the two germline ends. The V gene's germline CDR1 is MGHRA and CDR2 YSYEKL. The CDR3 sequence is 14 residues long.

This chain uses TRBV30 with TRBJ1-2; the match to TRBD1 covers 9 bases. The CDR3 runs to 12 residues. With V trimmed by 4 bases and J by 7 bases, 4 bases remained unmatched. Germline CDR1 GTSNPN, CDR2 SVGIG (reference sequence). DNA for the CDR3: TGTGCCTGGACGACAGGGGGGCGTGGCTACACCTTC. It specifies CAWTTGGRGYTF. Based on the CDR3 plus reference TRBV30 and TRBJ1-2, the full variable domain is SQTIHQWPATLVQPVGSPLSLECTVEGTSNPNLYWYRQAAGRGLQLLFYSVGIGQISSEVPQNLSASRPQDRQFILSSKKLLLSDSGFYLCAWTTGGRGYTFGSGTRLTVV.

The rearrangement joins TRBV5-1 to TRBJ2-7; D tentatively fits TRBD1 or TRBD2 (7 bases each). Germline CDR1 reads SGHRS; CDR2 reads YFSETQ. V dropped 4 bases and J dropped 2 bases, with 19 bases sitting between them. CDR3 size: 16 residues. DNA of the CDR3: TGCGCCAGCAGCCTGGGAGGGACAGCTGGGGCCTACGAGCAGTACTTC. It specifies CASSLGGTAGAYEQYF.

The chain joins TRBV5-4 to TRBJ2-2; no clear D. Germline V gives CDR1 SGHNT, CDR2 YYREEE (reference sequence). The CDR3 covers 15 residues. The germline V and J ends were trimmed by 2 bases and 6 bases, with 14 bases remaining between them. Here the CDR3 reads CASSLVGVRSGELFF. The CDR3 DNA is TGTGCCAGCAGCTTAGTCGGAGTGAGGTCCGGGGAGCTGTTTTTT.

The chain combines TRBV24-1 with TRBJ2-1; TRBD1 is a possible D gene (6 bases). Germline V gene lookup returns CDR1 KGHDR and CDR2 SFDVKD. Trimming removed 2 bases at V and 0 bases at J, with 10 bases between. The CDR3 spans 16 residues. The CDR3 is CATSDSGVSSYNEQFF. CDR3 coding DNA: TGTGCCACCAGTGATTCAGGGGTCAGCTCCTACAATGAGCAGTTCTTC.

This clone occurred a few times. The chain carries TRBV7-6 and TRBJ1-5; 9 bases map to TRBD1. Trimming at V came to 2 bases and at J to 1 base, leaving 9 bases not matched to a gene. Per germline, CDR1 SGHVS and CDR2 FNYEAQ. The CDR3 is 18 amino acids. Here the CDR3 DNA reads TGTGCCAGCAGCTTACGGGACAGGGATTTTCCAAGCAATCAGCCCCAGCATTTT. Translation gives CASSLRDRDFPSNQPQHF.

The rearrangement joins TRBV6-5 to TRBJ2-7, with D perhaps matching TRBD1 (6 bases). The CDR3 covers 14 residues. Trimming took off 5 bases at V and 2 bases at J, with 13 bases between the two ends. Germline CDR1 and CDR2: MNHEY and SVGAGI. The CDR3 bases are TGTGCCAGCAGTCTCAGACAGGAGCCCTACGAGCAGTACTTC. Translated, it gives CASSLRQEPYEQYF.

This clone was counted between two and nine times. The chain couples TRBV11-3 to TRBJ2-7; D gene ambiguous. V lost 0 bases, J lost 2 bases, and 5 bases lay in between. The CDR3 runs to 13 residues. Germline V lookup: CDR1 SGHNT, CDR2 YENEEA. CDR3 region: CASSLDPTYEQYF. CDR3 bases: TGTGCCAGCAGCTTAGACCCTACCTACGAGCAGTACTTC.

This rearrangement joins TRBV2 to TRBJ2-3; D is possibly TRBD1 (6 bases). In germline, CDR1 is SNHLY, CDR2 FYNNEI. Deletions cut 6 bases from V and 3 bases from J, with 16 bases between. CDR3 length: 15 residues. In nucleotides, the CDR3 is TGTGCCAGCAGAATACAGGGTATACTAACAGATACGCAGTATTTT. Translation: CASRIQGILTDTQYF.

V gene TRBV9 combines with J gene TRBJ1-2, with 9 bases aligning to TRBD1. Germline V gene sequence: CDR1 SGDLS, CDR2 YYNGEE. This CDR3 is built from 16 residues. Losses at the gene ends were 3 bases for V and 0 bases for J; bases not matched to a gene: 6. CDR3 loop: CASSAIQGATNYGYTF. DNA of the CDR3: TGTGCCAGCAGCGCTATACAGGGGGCGACTAACTATGGCTACACCTTC.

A single count supports this clone. The genes are TRBV19 and TRBJ1-1, with a tentative D call TRBD1 (5 bases). The CDR3 runs to 16 residues. Deletions cut 7 bases from V and 4 bases from J, with 22 bases between. Germline values: CDR1 LNHDA, CDR2 SQIVND (reference sequence). CDR3 region: CASTPPVRRVVTEAFF. DNA for the CDR3: TGTGCCAGTACCCCCCCGGTGCGCAGGGTAGTCACTGAAGCTTTCTTT.

This rearrangement joins TRBV9 to TRBJ2-6; D uncertain. V gave up 0 bases and J gave up 4 bases, with 14 bases separating them. CDR1 is SGDLS and CDR2 is YYNGEE in the germline V gene. The CDR3 contains 17 residues. The CDR3 reads CASSVGPDLPGANVLTF. The CDR3 region has the DNA TGTGCCAGCAGCGTAGGTCCAGATTTGCCGGGGGCCAACGTCCTGACTTTC.

The rearrangement uses TRBV5-6 and TRBJ2-1; TRBD2 aligns across 11 bases. This CDR3 has 16 residues. Germline trimming cut 0 bases from V and 4 bases from J; bases unmatched to any gene: 3. From germline, CDR1 is SGHDT and CDR2 YYEEEE. In DNA form, the CDR3 reads TGTGCCAGCAGCTTGGTGGTAGCGGGGGGGTACAATGAGCAGTTCTTC. Amino acids: CASSLVVAGGYNEQFF.

This chain joins TRBV7-9 and TRBJ1-1; D is undetermined. Germline V CDR1 and CDR2: SEHNR, FQNEAQ (reference sequence). The CDR3 has 14 amino acids. The germline V and J ends were trimmed by 1 base and 2 bases, with 8 bases remaining between them. The CDR3 spells CASSLEGGNTEAFF. The DNA for the CDR3 is TGTGCCAGCAGCTTAGAAGGCGGAAACACTGAAGCTTTCTTT. Complete variable domain (other parts from reference TRBV7-9 and TRBJ1-1): DTGVSQNPRHKITKRGQNVTFRCDPISEHNRLYWYRQTLGQGPEFLTYFQNEAQLEKSRLLSDRFSAERPKGSFSTLEIQRTEQGDSAMYLCASSLEGGNTEAFFGQGTRLTVV.

CDR3 sequence: CASSQDLNSGGRIDTQYF. CDR3 in DNA: TGCGCCAGCAGCCAGGATCTTAATTCGGGGGGGCGGATAGATACGCAGTATTTT. The V and J genes are TRBV4-3 and TRBJ2-3; 8 nucleotides align to TRBD2. Trimming cost V 3 bases and J 5 bases; bases outside gene matches: 16. The CDR3 is made up of 18 amino acids. Germline CDR1 reads LGHNA; CDR2 reads YSLEER.

The gene calls are TRBV7-9 and TRBJ1-2, with 8 nucleotides matching TRBD1. This CDR3 spans 13 amino acids. Germline values: CDR1 SEHNR, CDR2 FQNEAQ (reference sequence). With V trimmed by 5 bases and J by 3 bases, 2 bases remained unmatched. DNA of the CDR3: TGTGCCAGCAGCCGGGACAGGCACTATGGCTACACCTTC. The encoded protein is CASSRDRHYGYTF.

The chain recombines TRBV9 with TRBJ1-1, with TRBD1 matching over 8 bases. This CDR3 is built from 13 residues. Germline CDR1 and CDR2: SGDLS and YYNGEE. J lost 11 bases, V lost 3 bases, and 9 bases had no gene match. CDR3 residues: CASSGDRGSVAFF. In nucleotides, the CDR3 is TGTGCCAGCAGCGGAGACAGGGGATCGGTGGCTTTCTTT.

This chain links TRBV5-1 with TRBJ1-5; maybe TRBD1 (6 bases). This CDR3 comprises 13 residues. Germline V gene data show CDR1 as SGHRS and CDR2 as YFSETQ. Between the trimmed V and J ends, which lost 4 bases and 7 bases, there was a span of 12 bases. For the CDR3, the DNA is TGCGCCAGCAGCGTACAGGGAGAACAGCCCCAGCATTTT. Translation: CASSVQGEQPQHF.

This chain joins TRBV2 and TRBJ2-1; 13 nucleotides agree with TRBD2. Looked up from germline, CDR1 is SNHLY and CDR2 is FYNNEI. V lost 1 base and J lost 4; bases outside the gene matches: 13. The CDR3 is 20 amino acids. CDR3 DNA sequence: TGTGCCAGCAGTGAAGTGACCCTCGGACTAGCGGGGGCCTTATACAATGAGCAGTTCTTC. Protein product: CASSEVTLGLAGALYNEQFF.

The chain carries TRBV11-2 and TRBJ1-6, with D maybe TRBD1 (5 bases). The germline V gene has CDR1 SGHAT and CDR2 FQNNGV. Trimming pared 5 bases from V and 7 bases from J, leaving 15 bases between. The CDR3 extends over 15 amino acids. CDR3 sequence: CASSDYRRDNSPLHF. In DNA, the CDR3 is TGTGCCAGCAGCGATTACAGGAGGGACAATTCACCCCTCCACTTT.

The CDR3, as DNA: TGTGCCAGCAGTCCTCTCGTTGGACAGGGAGTAGCCGAGCAGTACTTC. It translates to CASSPLVGQGVAEQYF. This chain links TRBV7-2 with TRBJ2-7, with 8 bases matching TRBD1. Unmatched junction bases numbered 16, after V lost 6 bases and J lost 6 bases. The germline gives CDR1 SGHTA, CDR2 FQGNSA. The CDR3 consists of 16 residues.